Only one count was recorded for the clone carrying this T cell receptor (beta chain). The antigen is undetermined. The entry originates in a study of OX40 agonist ivuxolimab in advanced cancers. Notes on the study in general: In general, CD8+ T cells held more expanded clones than CD4+ did, on average.

CDR3 size: 14 residues. The germline V gene encodes CDR1 SGHTA and CDR2 FQGTGA. Trimming removed 4 bases at V and 1 base at J, with 9 bases between. Clones were sequenced by immunoSEQ multiplex PCR, and TCRdb holds only the in-frame ones, with some missing. The sample records over 65,000 clones, about 86% being singletons. The rearrangement uses TRBV7-3 and TRBJ2-3, with unresolved D. This TCR came from an adult with an advanced solid tumor such as melanoma, head and neck, liver or kidney cancer. The sample consisted of CD4+ or CD8+ T cells sorted from blood, taken in a trial of the OX40 agonist ivuxolimab. This CDR3 is CASSSQSGTDTQYF. CDR3 DNA: TGTGCCAGCAGCTCACAGAGCGGCACAGATACGCAGTATTTT.